These T cell receptor beta chains were read from a single sample in a study of T-cell reconstitution after alpha-beta-depleted transplantation in children. TCRdb used MiXCR to reprocess the PCR reads, holding one entry per CDR3 protein. The repertoire holds approximately 31,000 distinct CDR3 sequences, with about 6.8% as singletons. Sample: peripheral blood, taken 60 days after TCRalphabeta/CD19-depleted stem cell transplant. The receptors stem from a child younger than two who had a stem cell transplant for acute myeloid leukemia, so the T cells may come from the graft donor. The CDR3 runs from the conserved cysteine through the conserved F or W. A D gene is named only where the DNA matches it firmly. For some rows the clone size is stated as once, few or many, or as a class when expanded; others skip it.

>-|few|13|TRBV19|TRBJ1-4
CASRPLGGEKLFF
TGTGCCAGTAGACCTCTCGGAGGGGAAAAACTGTTTTTT
>-|many|13|TRBV5-1|TRBJ1-2
CASASDSFSGYTF
TGCGCCAGCGCCTCCGACAGCTTCTCTGGCTACACCTTC
>TRBD1|many|15|TRBV6-5|TRBJ1-4
CASSWTGTGLEKLFF
TGTGCCAGCAGTTGGACCGGGACAGGGCTTGAAAAACTGTTTTTT
>TRBD1|many|17|TRBV4-2|TRBJ1-4
CASSLTDTGTGGRKLFF
TGTGCCAGCAGCCTAACAGACACCGGGACAGGGGGCAGAAAACTGTTTTTT
>-|many|13|TRBV6-5|TRBJ2-5
CASSYRNQETQYF
TGTGCCAGCAGTTACAGAAACCAAGAGACCCAGTACTTC
>-|many|14|TRBV7-2|TRBJ1-1
CASNGKWGATEAFF
TGTGCCAGCAACGGGAAGTGGGGGGCAACTGAAGCTTTCTTT
>-|many|15|TRBV28|TRBJ2-3
CASARTEDTTDTQYF
TGTGCCAGCGCCCGGACAGAAGATACCACAGATACGCAGTATTTT
>TRBD2|many|13|TRBV29-1|TRBJ2-7
CSGRTSRSYEQYF
TGCAGCGGAAGGACTAGCCGTTCCTACGAGCAGTACTTC
>TRBD1|many|18|TRBV5-1|TRBJ2-5
CASSLDPPSTGEEETQYF
TGCGCCAGCAGCTTGGACCCTCCTTCGACAGGGGAGGAGGAGACCCAGTACTTC
>-|many|14|TRBV9|TRBJ2-7
CASSVEAESYEQYF
TGTGCCAGCAGCGTAGAGGCGGAGTCCTACGAGCAGTACTTC
>-|few|11|TRBV29-1|TRBJ2-4
CSVGHENIQYF
TGCAGCGTGGGACATGAAAACATTCAGTACTTC
>-|many|15|TRBV4-1|TRBJ2-5
CASSPGQNYQETQYF
TGCGCCAGCAGCCCCGGACAGAATTACCAAGAGACCCAGTACTTC
>-|many|20|TRBV27|TRBJ2-3
CASSVYLSLGAVFPPGTQYF
TGTGCCAGTTCAGTTTATCTGAGCCTCGGAGCGGTCTTTCCCCCAGGGACGCAGTATTTT
>-|many|14|TRBV10-3|TRBJ2-7
CAISPGPLVGEQYF
TGTGCCATCAGCCCGGGACCCCTTGTGGGCGAGCAGTACTTC
>-|many|11|TRBV10-3|TRBJ2-2
CAIGLSGELFF
TGTGCCATCGGGCTAAGCGGGGAGCTGTTTTTT
>-|-|15|TRBV14|TRBJ2-4
CASSQGWLAKNIQYF
TGTGCCAGCAGCCAAGGGTGGCTAGCCAAAAACATTCAGTACTTC
>TRBD1|-|19|TRBV4-2|TRBJ2-6
CASSPWGTGVSPGANVLTF
TGTGCCAGCAGCCCCTGGGGGACAGGGGTATCGCCTGGGGCCAACGTCCTGACTTTC
>-|many|16|TRBV4-2|TRBJ1-5
CASSQDLGRSNQPQHF
TGTGCCAGCAGCCAAGATTTGGGACGGAGCAATCAGCCCCAGCATTTT
>-|many|13|TRBV9|TRBJ2-3
CASSVGDRDTQYF
TGTGCCAGCAGCGTAGGAGACAGAGATACGCAGTATTTT
>TRBD1|many|16|TRBV7-2|TRBJ2-7
CASSPSADRGGYEQYF
TGTGCCAGCAGCCCCTCGGCTGACAGGGGCGGGTACGAGCAGTACTTC
>-|many|14|TRBV28|TRBJ2-1
CASSFRGPYNEQFF
TGTGCCAGCAGTTTCCGGGGGCCTTACAATGAGCAGTTCTTC
>-|many|12|TRBV7-2|TRBJ2-7
CASSPRTYEQYF
TGTGCCAGCAGCCCCCGAACCTACGAGCAGTACTTC
>TRBD2|many|15|TRBV7-3|TRBJ2-3
CASSWGLAGADTQYF
TGTGCCAGCAGCTGGGGACTAGCGGGAGCAGATACGCAGTATTTT
>-|few|17|TRBV3-1|TRBJ2-2
CASSLVPDRRTPGSCFF
-